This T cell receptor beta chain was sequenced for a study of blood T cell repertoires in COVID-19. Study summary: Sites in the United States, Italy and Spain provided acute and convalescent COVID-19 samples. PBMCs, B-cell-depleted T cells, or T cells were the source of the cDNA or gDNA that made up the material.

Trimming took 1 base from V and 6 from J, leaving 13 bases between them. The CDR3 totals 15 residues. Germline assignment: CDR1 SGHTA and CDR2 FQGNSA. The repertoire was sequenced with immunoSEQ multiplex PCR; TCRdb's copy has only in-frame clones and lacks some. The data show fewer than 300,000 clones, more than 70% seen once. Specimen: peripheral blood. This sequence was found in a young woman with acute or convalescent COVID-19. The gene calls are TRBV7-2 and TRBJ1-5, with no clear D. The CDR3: CASSLELLSGQPQHF. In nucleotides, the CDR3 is TGTGCCAGCAGCTTAGAACTCCTTAGCGGTCAGCCCCAGCATTTT.